This T cell receptor beta chain was identified in a study of cytomegalovirus exposure and HLA in healthy donors. Notes on the study in general: Later analysis identified several of the most significant clusters that appeared linked to common viral pathogens. It was reported that the classifier diagnosed cytomegalovirus status with high specificity and sensitivity in both the original and validation cohorts. As a later analysis showed, a missense DCLRE1C variant was linked to trimming of TCR beta V- and J-genes.

The V and J ends lost 10 bases and 2 bases respectively, with 15 bases between them. Germline CDR1 SGHVS, CDR2 FQNEAQ. This CDR3 region has 14 residues. Primers included in the PCR were 60 Vbeta and 13 Jbeta primers. Clones were read by immunoSEQ multiplex PCR, and TCRdb kept only the in-frame ones, dropping some. This table holds more than 95,000 clones, 60% to 85% found once. Healthy bone marrow donors supplied every sample. A remark on this clone: Its cognate antigen is unknown.

Material: PBMCs. The receptor's source is a woman between 35 and 50 years old in good health and CMV-seropositive. The chain carries TRBV7-8 and TRBJ2-1; the D gene is possibly TRBD1 (7 bases). The CDR3 DNA follows: TGTGCCACGGCAGGGGGGTGGGCCTACAATGAGCAGTTCTTC. Translation gives CATAGGWAYNEQFF.